Reported below is one T cell receptor beta chain. This sample was included in a study of blood T cell repertoires in COVID-19. Across the whole study: Sources were T cells, B-cell-depleted T cells, or PBMCs; the material itself was cDNA or gDNA.

Germline V gives CDR1 SGHTA, CDR2 FQGNSA. The V gene lost 1 base and the J gene lost 5 bases, with 21 bases spanning the gap. The CDR3 totals 18 residues. TCRdb's copy holds only in-frame clones and misses some; the assay was immunoSEQ multiplex PCR. The profile covers over 250,000 clones, with 91% appearing a single time and around 2.6% taken by the ten largest. V gene TRBV7-2 combines with J gene TRBJ1-5; D uncertain. The source is a person aged 18-30 years with COVID-19, enrolled during active disease. Sequencing was carried out using peripheral blood. The CDR3 DNA reads TGTGCCAGCAGCTTAGGGATTGCTTGGCAGCCAAGCGATCAGCCCCAGCATTTT. It yields the protein CASSLGIAWQPSDQPQHF.